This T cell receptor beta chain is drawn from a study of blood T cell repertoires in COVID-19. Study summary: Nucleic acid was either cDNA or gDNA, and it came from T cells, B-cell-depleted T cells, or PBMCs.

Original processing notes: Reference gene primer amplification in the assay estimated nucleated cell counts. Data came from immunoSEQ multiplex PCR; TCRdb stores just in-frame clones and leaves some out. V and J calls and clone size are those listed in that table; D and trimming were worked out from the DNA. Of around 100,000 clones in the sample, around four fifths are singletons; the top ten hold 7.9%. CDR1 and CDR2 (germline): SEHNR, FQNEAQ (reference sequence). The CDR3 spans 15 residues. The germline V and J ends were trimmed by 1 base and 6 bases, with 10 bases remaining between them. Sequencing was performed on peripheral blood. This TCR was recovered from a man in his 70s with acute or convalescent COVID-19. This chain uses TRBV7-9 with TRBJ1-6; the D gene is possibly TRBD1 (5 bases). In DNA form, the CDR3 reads TGTGCCAGCAGCTTAGAGGGGACTGGTAATTCACCCCTCCACTTT. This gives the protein CASSLEGTGNSPLHF. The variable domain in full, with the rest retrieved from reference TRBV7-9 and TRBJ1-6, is DTGVSQNPRHKITKRGQNVTFRCDPISEHNRLYWYRQTLGQGPEFLTYFQNEAQLEKSRLLSDRFSAERPKGSFSTLEIQRTEQGDSAMYLCASSLEGTGNSPLHFGNGTRLTVT.